Listed here is a single T cell receptor beta chain. Treatment meaning: oral pan-JAK inhibitor, 5-10 mg twice daily. The source of the sample is a study of CD8+ T cells in alopecia areata. After isolation, RNA underwent reverse transcription to generate cDNA as the sequencing template. Clones were sequenced by immunoSEQ multiplex PCR, and TCRdb holds only the in-frame ones, with some missing. The sample includes over 100,000 clones, 53% seen only once; the top ten take approximately 0.46%. The receptor comes from a human donor with alopecia areata. The specimen was CD4+ T cells sorted from blood, collected at week 4, from a patient treated with tofacitinib.

The CDR3 protein is CASSLQGIMTEAFF. In nucleotides, the CDR3 is TGTGCCAGCAGCTTACAGGGAATTATGACTGAAGCTTTCTTT. This sequence joins TRBV7-9 and TRBJ1-1, with a weak D call TRBD1 (5 bases). V shed 2 bases and J shed 5 bases, with 12 bases lying between them. Germline CDR1 reads SEHNR; CDR2 reads FQNEAQ (reference sequence). This CDR3 comprises 14 residues.